Following are 12 T cell receptor beta chains from one sample sequenced in a study of blood T cells in healthy people across ages. The use of a sample-barcoded 5' primer and a J-beta primer mix characterized a second PCR of about 6 to 11 cycles. One entry per CDR3 protein, called by TCRdb with MiXCR from the 5' RACE reads. The table lists about 580,000 distinct CDR3 sequences, more than 45% of them singletons, with 20% to 25% in the top ten. Material for sequencing was blood. These receptors all stem from an older man in good health.

This clonotype was observed a few times. This chain connects TRBV20-1 to TRBJ2-3; maybe TRBD1 (6 bases). This CDR3 has 13 amino acids. Germline V lookup: CDR1 DFQATT, CDR2 SNEGSKA (reference sequence). With 3 bases removed from V and 5 bases from J, the gap between germline ends came to 12 bases. In DNA, the CDR3 is TGCAGTGCTAGGCAGGGGTTAGGAGATACGCAGTATTTT. Amino acids: CSARQGLGDTQYF.

This clonotype has a count of ten or more. The chain employs TRBV27 and TRBJ1-4; D perhaps matches TRBD1 (5 bases). CDR3 length: 13 residues. V shed 3 bases and J shed 8 bases, with 10 bases lying between them. CDR1 MNHEY and CDR2 SMNVEV come from the germline V gene (reference sequence). The CDR3 DNA reads as TGTGCCAGCAGTTTTTCAGGGTACGAAAAACTGTTTTTT. Protein sequence: CASSFSGYEKLFF. The entire variable domain, with the rest obtained from reference TRBV27 and TRBJ1-4, is as follows: EAQVTQNPRYLITVTGKKLTVTCSQNMNHEYMSWYRQDPGLGLRQIYYSMNVEVTDKGDVPEGYKVSRKEKRNFPLILESPSPNQTSLYFCASSFSGYEKLFFGSGTQLSVL.

This chain uses TRBV6-6 with TRBJ2-5; D is uncertain. The DNA matches TRBJ2-7 better at its end, which makes the J call doubtful. CDR3 length: 17 residues. Germline CDR1 reads MNHNY; CDR2 reads SVGAGI (reference sequence). The CDR3 DNA is TGTGCCAGCAGTTACTTACAGCAGATTACAGCGAGGAACGAGCAGTACTTC. Residues: CASSYLQQITARNEQYF.

As regards this clonotype: Being one base from a much bigger clone, this may be a read error. The rearrangement uses TRBV7-2 and TRBJ1-6; 7 positions agree with TRBD1. The length of the CDR3 is 14 residues. Germline CDR1 and CDR2: SGHTA and FQGNSA. V shed 4 bases, J shed 10 bases, and the junction held 7 bases outside the gene matches. The CDR3 sequence: CASSSGQQKSPLHF. The DNA for the CDR3 is TGTGCCAGCAGCTCGGGACAGCAGAAGTCACCCCTCCACTTT.

This clonotype appeared a few times. This chain connects TRBV6-2 or TRBV6-3 to TRBJ2-7; 13 bases map to TRBD2. The DNA matches TRBJ2-5 better at its end, which makes the J call doubtful. The CDR3 runs 16 residues. Germline assignment: CDR1 MNHEY and CDR2 SVGEGT. CDR3 coding DNA: TGTGCCAGCAATCCGGGACTAGCGGGACGGGTAGAGACCCAGTACTTC. Translating gives CASNPGLAGRVETQYF.

This clonotype was counted at least ten times. J is TRBJ1-4 and V is TRBV6-6; D perhaps matches TRBD1 (6 bases). From germline, CDR1 is MNHNY and CDR2 SVGAGI (reference sequence). The germline V and J ends were trimmed by 6 bases and 5 bases, with 10 bases remaining between them. The CDR3 contains 13 residues. The CDR3 sequence is CASRRQGNEKLFF. CDR3 DNA: TGTGCCAGCAGGCGGCAGGGGAATGAAAAACTGTTTTTT.

As for this clonotype: Since a much larger clone is just one base distant, this may be a read error. The rearrangement links TRBV6-2 or TRBV6-3 to TRBJ2-7; D call uncertain. Germline CDR1 MNHEY, CDR2 SVGEGT. CDR3 length: 12 residues. Here the CDR3 DNA reads TGTGCCAGCAGTCCGGTTTCCTACAAGCAGTACTTC. This translates into CASSPVSYKQYF.

In this sample, this clonotype turned up once. This chain links TRBV9 with TRBJ2-3; 8 nucleotides line up with TRBD2. After removal of 0 bases from V and 0 bases from J, the junction contained 3 bases not matched to a gene. The CDR3 is made up of 16 amino acids. The germline CDR1 and CDR2 sequences are SGDLS and YYNGEE. Here the CDR3 DNA reads TGTGCCAGCAGCGTAGGGGCTAGCGGGAGCACAGATACGCAGTATTTT. Residues: CASSVGASGSTDTQYF. Using reference TRBV9 and TRBJ2-3 for the parts outside the CDR3, the full variable domain is DSGVTQTPKHLITATGQRVTLRCSPRSGDLSVYWYQQSLDQGLQFLIQYYNGEERAKGNILERFSAQQFPDLHSELNLSSLELGDSALYFCASSVGASGSTDTQYFGPGTRLTVL.

J is TRBJ1-3 and V is TRBV7-2; perhaps TRBD1 as D (6 bases). Germline CDR1 is SGHTA and CDR2 is FQGNSA. The germline V and J ends were trimmed by 6 bases and 1 base, with 13 bases remaining between them. There are 15 residues in the CDR3. CDR3 sequence reads: CASSQPGASGNTIYF. The CDR3, as DNA: TGTGCCAGCAGTCAACCAGGGGCATCTGGAAACACCATATATTTT.

The chain recombines TRBV14 with TRBJ2-4; 11 positions match TRBD2. The CDR3 is made up of 17 amino acids. V gave up 5 bases and J gave up 0 bases; unmatched junction bases: 6. Germline assignment: CDR1 SGHDN and CDR2 FVKESK. CDR3 DNA sequence: TGTGCCAGCAGCACCGGGACTAGCGGCCTAGCCAAAAACATTCAGTACTTC. Its protein is CASSTGTSGLAKNIQYF.

This chain uses TRBV6-5 with TRBJ2-7; TRBD1 agrees at 8 bases. The CDR3 contains 13 residues. V gave up 11 bases and J gave up 3 bases; unmatched junction bases: 9. Germline V gene sequence: CDR1 MNHEY, CDR2 SVGAGI. For the CDR3, the DNA is TGTGCCGGCGGACGGGACAGGAACTACGAGCAGTACTTC. Residues: CAGGRDRNYEQYF.

This clonotype occurred once. The chain links TRBV28 to TRBJ2-7; D ambiguous. CDR1 MDHEN and CDR2 SYDVKM come from the germline V gene. The germline V and J ends were trimmed by 11 bases and 2 bases, with 19 bases remaining between them. The CDR3 contains 14 residues. CDR3 sequence reads: CACLNKGSTYEQYF. As DNA, the CDR3 is TGTGCCTGCCTGAATAAGGGCAGCACCTACGAGCAGTACTTC.